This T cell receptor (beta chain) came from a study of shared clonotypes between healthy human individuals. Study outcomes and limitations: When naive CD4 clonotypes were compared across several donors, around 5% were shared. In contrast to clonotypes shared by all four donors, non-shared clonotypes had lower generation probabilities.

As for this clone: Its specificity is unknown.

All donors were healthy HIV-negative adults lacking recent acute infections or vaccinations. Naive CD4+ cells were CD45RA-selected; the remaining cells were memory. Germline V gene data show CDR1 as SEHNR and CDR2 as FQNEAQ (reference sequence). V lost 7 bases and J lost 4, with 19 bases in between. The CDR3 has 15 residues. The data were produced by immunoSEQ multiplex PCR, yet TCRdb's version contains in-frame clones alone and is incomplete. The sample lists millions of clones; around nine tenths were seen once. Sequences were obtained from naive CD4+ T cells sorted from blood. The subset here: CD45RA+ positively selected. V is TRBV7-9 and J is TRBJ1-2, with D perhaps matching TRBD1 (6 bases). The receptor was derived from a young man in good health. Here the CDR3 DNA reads TGTGCCAGCACCCTGGGAGAGGGGGACATCTATGGCTACACCTTC. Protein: CASTLGEGDIYGYTF.